A single sample gave rise to the 28 T cell receptor beta chains below, sequenced in a study of blood T cell repertoires in COVID-19. Profiled with immunoSEQ multiplex PCR; TCRdb holds only in-frame clones, not every one. Of 200,000 to 250,000 clones listed, approximately 78% are singletons. The sequenced sample was peripheral blood. These receptors originate from a woman of 80 years or more with COVID-19, enrolled during active disease.

The chain is built from TRBV30 and TRBJ2-4, with 12 bases lining up with TRBD2. The trim removed 5 bases at V and 4 bases at J, leaving 3 bases unmatched. Germline CDR1 reads GTSNPN; CDR2 reads SVGIG (reference sequence). CDR3 length equals 14 residues. CDR3 bases: TGTGCCTGGGGACTAGCGGGGTCTAAAAACATTCAGTACTTC. It is translated as CAWGLAGSKNIQYF.

The V call is TRBV7-6, the J call TRBJ1-3, with TRBD1 matching over 11 bases. CDR1 and CDR2 from the germline V gene are SGHVS and FNYEAQ. The J segment lost 2 bases and the V segment lost 5 bases, leaving 2 bases of the junction unmatched. The CDR3 is 15 amino acids. This CDR3 is CASSLGQGAGNTIYF. The DNA of the CDR3 is TGTGCCAGCAGCCTGGGACAGGGGGCTGGAAACACCATATATTTT.

The chain combines TRBV25-1 with TRBJ2-1; 9 bases agree with TRBD1. This CDR3 is 14 amino acids long. CDR1 is MGHDK and CDR2 is SYGVNS in the germline V gene. J gave up 7 bases and V 1 base, and 2 bases lay outside the gene matches. The chain's CDR3 is CASSELGTGNEQFF. In nucleotides, the CDR3 is TGTGCCAGCAGTGAATTGGGGACAGGGAATGAGCAGTTCTTC.

The rearrangement links TRBV5-1 to TRBJ2-2; 9 bases align to TRBD1. Germline V gene lookup returns CDR1 SGHRS and CDR2 YFSETQ. This CDR3 spans 16 amino acids. V was clipped by 3 bases and J by 5 bases; unmatched bases: 8. CDR3 coding DNA: TGCGCCAGCAGCTCTAATCGGGACAGGGTTACCGGGGAGCTGTTTTTT. This codes for CASSSNRDRVTGELFF.

The chain is built from TRBV5-6 and TRBJ2-7; D not resolved. V was pared by 1 base and J by 6 bases, with 8 bases between. The germline V gene has CDR1 SGHDT and CDR2 YYEEEE. There are 12 residues in the CDR3. CDR3 DNA sequence: TGTGCCAGCAGCTTGTTGTCAGGCGAGCAGTACTTC. As protein: CASSLLSGEQYF.

This sequence joins TRBV7-9 and TRBJ1-1; a possible D gene is TRBD1 (6 bases). V was trimmed by 4 bases and J by 0 bases, leaving 24 bases between them. The CDR3 has 19 residues. The germline gives CDR1 SEHNR, CDR2 FQNEAQ (reference sequence). Here the CDR3 reads CASSSVLGAGGIMNTEAFF. The CDR3 nucleotides read TGTGCCAGCAGCTCCGTTCTGGGGGCAGGTGGGATTATGAACACTGAAGCTTTCTTT.

V usage is TRBV20-1 and J usage is TRBJ1-1; TRBD1 is a possible D gene (5 bases). The CDR3 loop spans 11 amino acids. V lost 5 bases and J 3 bases, leaving 7 bases between the germline ends. Germline values: CDR1 DFQATT, CDR2 SNEGSKA (reference sequence). CDR3: CSAWGDTEAFF. The CDR3 DNA reads as TGCAGTGCTTGGGGGGACACTGAAGCTTTCTTT.

The chain has TRBV5-1 and TRBJ2-2; 12 bases align to TRBD2. J lost 4 bases, V lost 8 bases, and 6 bases had no gene match. Germline V gives CDR1 SGHRS, CDR2 YFSETQ. The CDR3 runs 15 residues. The CDR3 DNA follows: TGCGCCAGTACCGGGACTAGCGGGTTCACCGGGGAGCTGTTTTTT. It yields the protein CASTGTSGFTGELFF.

This clone was detected a few times. The chain carries TRBV19 and TRBJ1-2, with 9 bases aligning to TRBD1. V lost 5 bases and J lost 3; bases outside the gene matches: 4. CDR1 is LNHDA, CDR2 SQIVND, per germline (reference sequence). The CDR3 sequence is 14 residues long. CDR3: CASSGGQGDYGYTF. The CDR3 region has the DNA TGTGCCAGTAGTGGGGGACAGGGCGACTATGGCTACACCTTC.

The V and J genes are TRBV12-3 or TRBV12-4 and TRBJ1-2; tentative D call: TRBD1 (6 bases). The CDR3 runs to 13 residues. The V end was cut by 8 bases, the J end by 6 bases, with 16 bases between. CDR3 region: CASGYTHRDGYTF. The DNA of the CDR3 is TGTGCCAGCGGATACACCCACAGGGATGGCTACACCTTC.

This chain links TRBV18 with TRBJ1-2; D is ambiguous. This CDR3 region has 16 residues. V was clipped by 4 bases and J by 4 bases, with 19 bases between them. Germline assignment: CDR1 KGHSH and CDR2 LQKENI. Here the CDR3 reads CASSLGSQAVGYGYTF. The DNA for the CDR3 is TGTGCCAGCTCACTGGGCTCCCAGGCCGTTGGCTATGGCTACACCTTC.

This sequence joins TRBV2 and TRBJ1-5; 9 bases map to TRBD1. The CDR3 covers 15 residues. Germline CDR1 SNHLY, CDR2 FYNNEI. Trimming cost V 6 bases and J 5 bases; bases outside gene matches: 8. In nucleotides, the CDR3 is TGTGCCAGCAGGACGAGGACAGGGGCGGATCAGCCCCAGCATTTT. This sequence encodes CASRTRTGADQPQHF.

This chain joins TRBV12-3 or TRBV12-4 and TRBJ1-1; D is unclear. V gave up 6 bases and J gave up 3 bases, with 8 bases separating them. The CDR3 loop spans 12 amino acids. DNA of the CDR3: TGTGCCAGCAGAAATCTGTACACTGAAGCTTTCTTT. This codes for CASRNLYTEAFF.

The chain is built from TRBV2 and TRBJ2-7; D is unresolved. Germline V CDR1 and CDR2: SNHLY, FYNNEI. This CDR3 is 12 amino acids long. Trimming pared 7 bases from V and 7 bases from J, leaving 14 bases between. CDR3 sequence reads: CASTFLLREQYF. The DNA of the CDR3 is TGTGCCAGCACTTTCCTCCTTCGGGAGCAGTACTTC. Together with reference TRBV2 and TRBJ2-7, the CDR3 gives the full variable domain: EPEVTQTPSHQVTQMGQEVILRCVPISNHLYFYWYRQILGQKVEFLVSFYNNEISEKSEIFDDQFSVERPDGSNFTLKIRSTKLEDSAMYFCASTFLLREQYFGPGTRLTVT.

This chain joins TRBV6-1 and TRBJ2-2, with TRBD1 matching 8 bases. Unmatched junction bases numbered 10, after V lost 1 base and J lost 6 bases. The CDR3 is 17 amino acids. Germline loops: CDR1 MNHNS, CDR2 SASEGT. The CDR3 here is CASSEVRDRRRPGELFF. The CDR3 DNA reads TGTGCCAGCAGTGAAGTGCGGGACAGGAGGCGTCCCGGGGAGCTGTTTTTT.

This clone showed up many times. This rearrangement joins TRBV10-3 to TRBJ1-3; no reliable D call. The CDR3 has 13 residues. CDR1 is ENHRY, CDR2 SYGVKD, per germline. The V end lost 7 bases, the J end lost 4 bases, and 11 bases lay between the germline ends. CDR3 amino acids: CAIKREGGNTIYF. In DNA form, the CDR3 reads TGTGCCATCAAGAGGGAAGGAGGAAACACCATATATTTT.

The chain recombines TRBV18 with TRBJ1-1; D is possibly TRBD1 (6 bases). V shed 2 bases and J shed 5 bases, with 12 bases lying between them. In germline, CDR1 is KGHSH, CDR2 LQKENI. The CDR3 covers 14 residues. Here the CDR3 reads CASSPAGARTEAFF. The CDR3 nucleotides are TGTGCCAGCTCACCAGCGGGGGCGCGAACTGAAGCTTTCTTT. Supplemented by reference TRBV18 and TRBJ1-1, the full variable domain reads NAGVMQNPRHLVRRRGQEARLRCSPMKGHSHVYWYRQLPEEGLKFMVYLQKENIIDESGMPKERFSAEFPKEGPSILRIQQVVRGDSAAYFCASSPAGARTEAFFGQGTRLTVV.

The chain is built from TRBV19 and TRBJ2-3; 8 nucleotides match TRBD1. V shed 3 bases and J 6 bases; nucleotides not matched to a gene: 11. The CDR3 has 16 amino acids. Germline CDR1 LNHDA, CDR2 SQIVND (reference sequence). The CDR3 coding sequence is TGTGCCAGTAGTATCTCGTCAGGGGGCGAATTGGATACGCAGTATTTT. It translates to CASSISSGGELDTQYF.

The chain has TRBV19 and TRBJ1-4; 8 bases line up with TRBD1. The CDR3 length is 17 residues. The V and J ends lost 4 bases and 0 bases, in that order; junction bases with no gene match: 7. From germline, CDR1 is LNHDA and CDR2 SQIVND (reference sequence). The CDR3 DNA is TGTGCCAGTAGTACGACAGGGGATGGTGCAACTAATGAAAAACTGTTTTTT. Its protein product is CASSTTGDGATNEKLFF. The complete variable domain, with remaining parts taken from reference TRBV19 and TRBJ1-4, reads DGGITQSPKYLFRKEGQNVTLSCEQNLNHDAMYWYRQDPGQGLRLIYYSQIVNDFQKGDIAEGYSVSREKKESFPLTVTSAQKNPTAFYLCASSTTGDGATNEKLFFGSGTQLSVL.

DNA for the CDR3: TGTGCCAGCTCACCTATAGGGACAGGGCCGAACACTGAAGCTTTCTTT. It translates to CASSPIGTGPNTEAFF. J is TRBJ1-1 and V is TRBV18; 9 bases match TRBD1. CDR1 KGHSH and CDR2 LQKENI come from the germline V gene. The CDR3 is 16 amino acids. With 3 bases clipped from V and 1 base from J, the junction kept 6 bases outside the gene matches.

The chain joins TRBV7-2 to TRBJ1-4, with 8 bases lining up with TRBD1. Trimming at V came to 5 bases and at J to 7 bases, leaving 6 bases not matched to a gene. The CDR3 spans 14 residues. Germline V gene lookup returns CDR1 SGHTA and CDR2 FQGNSA. The CDR3: CASSTGGGIEKLFF. The CDR3 region has the DNA TGTGCCAGCAGCACAGGGGGGGGGATTGAAAAACTGTTTTTT.

V usage is TRBV30 and J usage is TRBJ1-5; 7 bases agree with TRBD1. Looked up from germline, CDR1 is GTSNPN and CDR2 is SVGIG (reference sequence). This CDR3 contains 13 residues. V shed 3 bases, J shed 7 bases, and the junction held 6 bases outside the gene matches. CDR3 sequence reads: CAWSTGERQPQHF. The CDR3 DNA reads TGTGCCTGGAGCACAGGGGAGAGGCAGCCCCAGCATTTT.

The chain is built from TRBV7-3 and TRBJ2-2; perhaps TRBD1 as D (6 bases). This CDR3 has 14 amino acids. CDR1 and CDR2 (germline): SGHTA, FQGTGA. V was shortened by 2 bases and J by 7 bases, with 11 bases between the two germline ends. CDR3 in DNA: TGTGCCAGCAGCTTAGTCAACAGGGACGGGGAGCTGTTTTTT. It yields the protein CASSLVNRDGELFF.

The chain combines TRBV7-2 with TRBJ2-2; TRBD1 agrees at 7 bases. The trim removed 2 bases at V and 3 bases at J, leaving 0 bases unmatched. CDR1 and CDR2 (germline): SGHTA, FQGNSA. CDR3 size: 14 residues. The CDR3 loop reads CASSLQGDTGELFF. The CDR3 nucleotides are TGTGCCAGCAGCTTACAGGGGGACACCGGGGAGCTGTTTTTT.

The gene calls are TRBV19 and TRBJ1-1; 7 bases fit TRBD1. Losses at the gene ends were 5 bases for V and 8 bases for J; bases not matched to a gene: 17. The CDR3 extends over 16 amino acids. CDR1 is LNHDA, CDR2 SQIVND, per germline (reference sequence). The CDR3 bases are TGTGCCAGTAGTCCCCGAAACCCCCGGGACAGCGGAGAAGCTTTCTTT. Protein product: CASSPRNPRDSGEAFF. Full variable domain (rest looked up from reference TRBV19 and TRBJ1-1): DGGITQSPKYLFRKEGQNVTLSCEQNLNHDAMYWYRQDPGQGLRLIYYSQIVNDFQKGDIAEGYSVSREKKESFPLTVTSAQKNPTAFYLCASSPRNPRDSGEAFFGQGTRLTVV.

There are a few counts of this clone. V and J are TRBV28 and TRBJ1-2; TRBD1 is a possible D gene (5 bases). V was shortened by 5 bases and J by 8 bases, with 24 bases between the two germline ends. Germline CDR1 reads MDHEN; CDR2 reads SYDVKM. The CDR3 covers 16 residues. CDR3 DNA: TGTGCCAGCAGTCGACCGGGGGGGATCCTTGTTAGCGGCTACACCTTC. It specifies CASSRPGGILVSGYTF.

The gene calls are TRBV27 and TRBJ1-5; TRBD1 aligns across 10 bases. The CDR3 length is 16 residues. V trimming: 4 bases; J trimming: 7 bases; junction bases outside the gene matches: 10. CDR1 is MNHEY, CDR2 SMNVEV, per germline (reference sequence). The CDR3 loop is CASSWAIDRGPQPQHF. The CDR3 bases are TGTGCCAGCAGTTGGGCGATTGACAGGGGGCCGCAGCCCCAGCATTTT.

The table lists this clone with many counts. The identical CDR3 is also encoded by other nucleotide sequences in the sample. This sequence joins TRBV5-4 and TRBJ1-1; no clear D gene. V was shortened by 4 bases and J by 0 bases, with 10 bases between the two germline ends. Germline assignment: CDR1 SGHNT and CDR2 YYREEE (reference sequence). The CDR3 has 14 amino acids. CDR3 nucleotide sequence: TGTGCCAGCAGCACCGGACTGATGAACACTGAAGCTTTCTTT. This sequence encodes CASSTGLMNTEAFF.